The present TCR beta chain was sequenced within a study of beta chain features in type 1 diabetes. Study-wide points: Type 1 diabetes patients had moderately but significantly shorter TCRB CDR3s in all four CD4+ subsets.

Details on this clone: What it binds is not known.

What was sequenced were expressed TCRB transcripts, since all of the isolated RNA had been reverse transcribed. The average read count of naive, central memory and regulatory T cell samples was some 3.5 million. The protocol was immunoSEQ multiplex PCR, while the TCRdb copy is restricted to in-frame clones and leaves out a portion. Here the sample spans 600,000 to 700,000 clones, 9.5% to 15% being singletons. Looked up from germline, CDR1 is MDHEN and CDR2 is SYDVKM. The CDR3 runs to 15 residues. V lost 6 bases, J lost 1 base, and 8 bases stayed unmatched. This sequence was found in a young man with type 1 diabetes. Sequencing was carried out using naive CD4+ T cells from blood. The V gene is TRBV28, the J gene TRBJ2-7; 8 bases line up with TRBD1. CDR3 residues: CASRYDRGNSYEQYF. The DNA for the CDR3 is TGTGCCAGCAGATACGACAGGGGTAATTCCTACGAGCAGTACTTC.